This TCR beta chain stems from a study of shared clonotypes between healthy human individuals. Whole-study context: The donor pool was made up of two women and three men aged 18 to 49. Study outcomes and limitations: Sequencing depth was expected to affect clonotype sharing among donors. Naive subsets tended to show greater estimated richness than memory subsets.

Naive CD8 cells lacked CD45RO, underwent positive selection for CCR7 and left out terminally differentiated effector memory CD45RA+ cells. Details on this clone: Its antigen is undetermined.

CDR1 LNHNV and CDR2 YYDKDF come from the germline V gene (reference sequence). The germline V and J ends were trimmed by 0 bases and 2 bases, with 9 bases remaining between them. This CDR3 contains 15 residues. Using immunoSEQ multiplex PCR, the repertoire was profiled, and TCRdb retains in-frame clones only, with some absent. The sample shows hundreds of thousands of clones, about 96% of them seen only once. This TCR derives from a woman in her twenties or thirties in good health. Sequencing input: naive CD8+ T cells sorted from blood. J is TRBJ2-3 and V is TRBV15; D is uncertain. CDR3 in DNA: TGTGCCACCAGCAGAGACCACCCCGACACAGATACGCAGTATTTT. This translates into CATSRDHPDTDTQYF. Full variable domain (remainder filled in from reference TRBV15 and TRBJ2-3): DAMVIQNPRYQVTQFGKPVTLSCSQTLNHNVMYWYQQKSSQAPKLLFHYYDKDFNNEADTPDNFQSRRPNTSFCFLDIRSPGLGDTAMYLCATSRDHPDTDTQYFGPGTRLTVL.